A selection of T cell receptor beta chains follows, all from one sample in a study of Graves' ophthalmopathy and Graves' hyperthyroidism. TCRdb redid the calling of the multiplex PCR reads with MiXCR, one entry per CDR3 protein. Of roughly 700,000 distinct CDR3 sequences listed, roughly 41% are singletons. Sequenced material: peripheral blood. The receptors were gathered from an adult man with Graves' ophthalmopathy. Both conserved end residues are part of each CDR3. D genes are given only for firm matches. Clone size appears in some rows only: once, few, many, or a class for an expanded clone.

clone_size	j_call	d_call	v_call	cdr3_aa	cdr3_nt
few	TRBJ1-5	TRBD1	TRBV24-1	CASSQTGTGDQPQHF	TGTGCCAGCAGCCAGACCGGGACAGGGGATCAGCCCCAGCATTTT
many	TRBJ1-6	NA	TRBV7-2	CATGGPGNTSPLHF	TGTGCCACCGGGGGGCCAGGGAACACTTCACCCCTCCACTTT
NA	TRBJ2-6	TRBD2	TRBV10-3	CAISERDYVLTF	TGTGCCATCAGTGAACGGGACTACGTCCTGACTTTT
NA	TRBJ2-5	TRBD1	TRBV7-3	CASSPTTGQAQYF	TGTGCCAGCAGCCCAACGACAGGGCAGGCCCAGTACTTC
NA	TRBJ1-6	NA	TRBV20-1	CSARVSDYNSPLHF	TGCAGTGCTAGAGTGTCAGACTATAATTCACCCCTCCACTTT
NA	TRBJ2-7	NA	TRBV11-2	CASRSQGREYYEQYF	TGTGCCAGCAGATCCCAGGGACGAGAGTACTACGAGCAGTACTTC
NA	TRBJ2-2	NA	TRBV6-2/TRBV6-3	CASSYSKIDTGELFF	TGTGCCAGCAGTTACTCGAAGATTGATACCGGGGAGCTGTTTTTT
once	TRBJ2-7	TRBD1	TRBV29-1	CSVAGTADDNEHF	TGCAGCGTTGCCGGGACAGCGGATGACAATGAGCACTTC
many	TRBJ1-5	NA	TRBV7-8	CASSLDFGSNQPQHF	TGTGCCAGCAGCTTAGATTTTGGGAGCAATCAGCCCCAGCATTTT
few	TRBJ1-1	NA	TRBV7-2	CASSDSARNTEAFF	TGTGCCAGCAGTGATAGTGCCCGGAACACTGAAGCTTTCTTT
NA	TRBJ2-2	TRBD1	TRBV4-3	CASSQKQGAGELFF	TGCGCCAGCAGCCAAAAGCAGGGGGCCGGGGAGCTGTTTTTT